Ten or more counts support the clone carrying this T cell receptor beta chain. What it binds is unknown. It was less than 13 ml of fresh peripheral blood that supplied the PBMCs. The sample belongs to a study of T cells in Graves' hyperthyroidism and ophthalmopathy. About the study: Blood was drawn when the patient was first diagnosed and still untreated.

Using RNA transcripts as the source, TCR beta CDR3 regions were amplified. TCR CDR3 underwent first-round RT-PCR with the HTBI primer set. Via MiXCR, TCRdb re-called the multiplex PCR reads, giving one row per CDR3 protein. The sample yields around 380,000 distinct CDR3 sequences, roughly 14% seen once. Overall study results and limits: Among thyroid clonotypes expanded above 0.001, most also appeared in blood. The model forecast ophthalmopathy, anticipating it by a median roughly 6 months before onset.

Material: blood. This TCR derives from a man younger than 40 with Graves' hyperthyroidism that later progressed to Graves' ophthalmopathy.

The CDR3 region is CASSEAGGQGYYEQYF. The CDR3 DNA reads TGTGCCAGCAGTGAAGCGGGGGGACAGGGGTACTACGAGCAGTACTTC. This chain connects TRBV2 to TRBJ2-7; 10 positions agree with TRBD1. Germline values: CDR1 SNHLY, CDR2 FYNNEI. The CDR3 is 16 amino acids. After removal of 0 bases from V and 3 bases from J, the junction contained 5 bases not matched to a gene. The whole variable domain, remainder taken from reference TRBV2 and TRBJ2-7, is EPEVTQTPSHQVTQMGQEVILRCVPISNHLYFYWYRQILGQKVEFLVSFYNNEISEKSEIFDDQFSVERPDGSNFTLKIRSTKLEDSAMYFCASSEAGGQGYYEQYFGPGTRLTVT.